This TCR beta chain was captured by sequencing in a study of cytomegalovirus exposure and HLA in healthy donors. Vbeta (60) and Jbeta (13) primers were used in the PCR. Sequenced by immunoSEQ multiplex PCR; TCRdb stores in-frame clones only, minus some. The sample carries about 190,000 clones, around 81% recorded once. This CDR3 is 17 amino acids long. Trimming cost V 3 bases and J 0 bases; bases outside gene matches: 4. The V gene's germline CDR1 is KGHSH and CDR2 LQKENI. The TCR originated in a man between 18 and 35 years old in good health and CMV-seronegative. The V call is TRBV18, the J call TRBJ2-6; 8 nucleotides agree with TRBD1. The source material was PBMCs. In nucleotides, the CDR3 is TGTGCCAGCTCACCGGGACAGGTGCACTCTGGGGCCAACGTCCTGACTTTC. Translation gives CASSPGQVHSGANVLTF. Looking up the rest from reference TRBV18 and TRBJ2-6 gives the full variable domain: NAGVMQNPRHLVRRRGQEARLRCSPMKGHSHVYWYRQLPEEGLKFMVYLQKENIIDESGMPKERFSAEFPKEGPSILRIQQVVRGDSAAYFCASSPGQVHSGANVLTFGAGSRLTVL.